This TCR beta chain emerged from a study of blood T cell repertoires in COVID-19. Study summary: Samples came from the United States, Italy and Spain, spanning acute and convalescent COVID-19. Sample material is recorded as cDNA or gDNA derived from T cells, B-cell-depleted T cells, or PBMCs.

This clone turned up a few times. Authors' methods: Reference gene primer amplification gave nucleated cell count estimates. Sequencing used immunoSEQ multiplex PCR; TCRdb keeps in-frame clones, though not all of them. V and J calls and clone size follow that table, whereas D and trimming were derived from the DNA. Here the sample spans 85,000 to 120,000 clones, less than 85% being singletons. The CDR3 runs 16 residues. CDR1 and CDR2 from the germline V gene are MDHEN and SYDVKM. Trimming removed 7 bases from V and 4 bases from J; junction bases left unmatched: 12. This receptor was obtained from a woman in her sixties or seventies with acute or convalescent COVID-19. The specimen sequenced was peripheral blood. This chain links TRBV28 with TRBJ2-7; TRBD2 aligns across 11 bases. The CDR3 loop is CASTLSGRAGIYEQYF. CDR3 DNA sequence: TGTGCCAGCACCCTTAGCGGGAGGGCGGGTATTTACGAGCAGTACTTC.